The 21 T cell receptor beta chains listed next were all sequenced from one sample in a study of control samples from healthy donors and cancer patients. Sequencing was performed with immunoSEQ multiplex PCR; in TCRdb, only in-frame clones are kept and a portion is missing. In the table there are 100,000 or so clones, about four fifths of which are singletons. Specimen: blood. The receptors stem from a woman aged 55 to 70 in good health.

The chain carries TRBV5-1 and TRBJ1-2; the D is unclear. Germline V gene sequence: CDR1 SGHRS, CDR2 YFSETQ. The CDR3 consists of 13 residues. The ends were cut back, 4 bases at V and 4 bases at J, with 11 bases in the middle. The CDR3 region has the DNA TGCGCCAGCAGCGCTGAACCGCGCTATGGCTACACCTTC. Translating it yields CASSAEPRYGYTF.

This clone was seen only once. The genes are TRBV5-6 and TRBJ2-5; tentatively, D is TRBD1 or TRBD2 (5 bases each). This CDR3 is built from 15 residues. CDR1 SGHDT and CDR2 YYEEEE come from the germline V gene. Trimming cost V 3 bases and J 4 bases, with 16 bases left between them. For the CDR3, the DNA is TGTGCCAGCAGCTCTGGGACCCCCCACAGAGAGACCCAGTACTTC. It specifies CASSSGTPHRETQYF.

Written as DNA, the CDR3 is TGTGCCAGCAGTTTCCTGGCCAATGAGCAGTTCTTC. Translating gives CASSFLANEQFF. The genes are TRBV28 and TRBJ2-1; D remains unclear. CDR1 is MDHEN, CDR2 SYDVKM, per germline. This CDR3 is 12 amino acids long. V lost 3 bases and J 6 bases, leaving 6 bases between the germline ends.

This clone has a single count. The rearrangement joins TRBV19 to TRBJ1-5; tentatively, D is TRBD1 (6 bases). The germline V gene encodes CDR1 LNHDA and CDR2 SQIVND (reference sequence). V lost 0 bases and J 3 bases, leaving 15 bases between the germline ends. The CDR3 consists of 17 residues. The CDR3 sequence: CASSIDERRQVNQPQHF. In DNA form, the CDR3 reads TGTGCCAGTAGTATAGATGAACGCAGACAGGTCAATCAGCCCCAGCATTTT.

This chain links TRBV10-1 with TRBJ2-3; 8 nucleotides agree with TRBD2. From germline, CDR1 is WNHNN and CDR2 SYGVQD (reference sequence). V shed 2 bases, J shed 2 bases, and the junction held 3 bases outside the gene matches. The CDR3 has 15 amino acids. The DNA for the CDR3 is TGCGCCAGCAGTGAGCGTAGCGGGGTCACAGATACGCAGTATTTT. This encodes CASSERSGVTDTQYF.

This clone has a single count. The rearrangement links TRBV6-5 to TRBJ2-3, with 7 bases fitting TRBD1. The germline V gene encodes CDR1 MNHEY and CDR2 SVGAGI. The CDR3 extends over 15 amino acids. V shed 7 bases and J 2 bases; nucleotides not matched to a gene: 9. CDR3 loop: CASTQQGQTTDTQYF. The CDR3 coding sequence is TGTGCCAGCACCCAACAGGGACAGACCACAGATACGCAGTATTTT.

The chain couples TRBV7-2 to TRBJ1-1; no reliable D call. This CDR3 region has 15 residues. Between the trimmed V and J ends, which lost 2 bases and 1 base, there was a span of 11 bases. Germline V gene sequence: CDR1 SGHTA, CDR2 FQGNSA. CDR3 sequence reads: CASSLFDWRNTEAFF. CDR3 sequence (DNA): TGTGCCAGCAGCTTATTCGACTGGAGGAACACTGAAGCTTTCTTT.

The CDR3 protein is CASGRADTDTQYF. CDR3 nucleotides: TGTGCCAGCGGGAGGGCTGACACAGATACGCAGTATTTT. This chain uses TRBV3-1 (or the pseudogene TRBV3-2) with TRBJ2-3; 7 nucleotides agree with TRBD2. Trimming took 8 bases from V and 2 from J; bases not matched to a gene: 4. In germline, CDR1 is LGHDT, CDR2 YNNKEL (reference sequence). CDR3 length: 13 amino acids.

This clone turned up a few times. The CDR3 spells CASSTGTGRAFF. The CDR3 DNA reads as TGTGCCAGCAGTACCGGGACCGGCCGCGCTTTCTTT. This chain uses TRBV27 with TRBJ1-1, with a tentative D call TRBD1 (5 bases). Germline lookup yields CDR1 MNHEY and CDR2 SMNVEV (reference sequence). CDR3 length: 12 amino acids. Trimming removed 5 bases from V and 11 bases from J, with 15 bases in between.

The chain links TRBV3-1 (or the pseudogene TRBV3-2) to TRBJ2-1; 12 nucleotides align to TRBD2. The junction had 8 bases not matched to a gene; V was cut back by 1 base and J by 7 bases. The CDR3 extends over 17 amino acids. Germline CDR1 is LGHDT and CDR2 is YNNKEL (reference sequence). This CDR3 reads CASSQVTLAGGPNEQFF. The CDR3 DNA reads as TGTGCCAGCAGCCAAGTTACACTAGCGGGGGGACCGAATGAGCAGTTCTTC.

The chain employs TRBV3-1 (or the pseudogene TRBV3-2) and TRBJ1-4; D remains unclear. V was shortened by 0 bases and J by 5 bases, with 10 bases between the two germline ends. This CDR3 comprises 15 residues. Germline CDR1 and CDR2: LGHDT and YNNKEL (reference sequence). As DNA, the CDR3 is TGTGCCAGCAGCCAAGATCGCGGCCGAAATGAAAAACTGTTTTTT. The encoded protein is CASSQDRGRNEKLFF.

Details on this clone: Other DNA sequences in the sample encode the same CDR3. This sequence joins TRBV11-2 and TRBJ1-6, with 8 bases matching TRBD1. Germline V gene data show CDR1 as SGHAT and CDR2 as FQNNGV. V was clipped by 0 bases and J by 0 bases; unmatched bases: 7. The CDR3 is 19 amino acids. The CDR3 coding sequence is TGTGCCAGCAGCTTAGACGAGGAGACAGGGGCCTCCTATAATTCACCCCTCCACTTT. Residues: CASSLDEETGASYNSPLHF.

The chain joins TRBV28 to TRBJ1-1, with 9 bases that match TRBD1. With 6 bases clipped from V and 2 bases from J, the junction kept 7 bases outside the gene matches. Germline CDR1 and CDR2: MDHEN and SYDVKM. This CDR3 has 15 amino acids. CDR3 sequence reads: CASRPGTGKNTEAFF. DNA of the CDR3: TGTGCCAGCAGGCCCGGGACAGGGAAAAACACTGAAGCTTTCTTT.

The V call is TRBV5-6, the J call TRBJ2-2; D may be TRBD1 or TRBD2 (6 bases each). Between the trimmed V and J ends, which lost 4 bases and 5 bases, there was a span of 21 bases. Per germline, CDR1 SGHDT and CDR2 YYEEEE. The length of the CDR3 is 17 residues. CDR3 in DNA: TGTGCCAGCAGCCCCGGAGGGGCAAGGGGGAAGACCGGGGAGCTGTTTTTT. Its translation: CASSPGGARGKTGELFF.

This chain uses TRBV10-3 with TRBJ1-1, with a tentative D call TRBD1 (6 bases). Germline values: CDR1 ENHRY, CDR2 SYGVKD. Trimming left V 7 bases short and J 3 bases short, with 18 bases between. This CDR3 has 15 amino acids. The CDR3 protein is CAITRGGWGDTEAFF. CDR3 sequence (DNA): TGTGCCATCACGAGGGGGGGATGGGGCGACACTGAAGCTTTCTTT.

The chain couples TRBV10-3 to TRBJ2-2; D gene ambiguous. The CDR3 runs 16 residues. Trimming left V 0 bases short and J 4 bases short, with 12 bases between. CDR1 and CDR2 from the germline V gene are ENHRY and SYGVKD. The DNA for the CDR3 is TGTGCCATCAGTGAGTCGACCCCAGGTCTCACCGGGGAGCTGTTTTTT. Its protein product is CAISESTPGLTGELFF.

The J gene is TRBJ1-2, the V gene TRBV11-3; TRBD1 might be the D (6 bases). The CDR3 is 13 residues long. With 5 bases removed from V and 4 bases from J, the gap between germline ends came to 11 bases. CDR1 and CDR2 from the germline V gene are SGHNT and YENEEA. CDR3 DNA: TGTGCCAGCAGCACCCAGACAGGCTATGGCTACACCTTC. It yields the protein CASSTQTGYGYTF. The full variable domain, rest sourced from reference TRBV11-3 and TRBJ1-2, is EAGVVQSPRYKIIEKKQPVAFWCNPISGHNTLYWYLQNLGQGPELLIRYENEEAVDDSQLPKDRFSAERLKGVDSTLKIQPAELGDSAVYLCASSTQTGYGYTFGSGTRLTVV.

The V gene is TRBV14, the J gene TRBJ2-5; no clear D gene. Germline V lookup: CDR1 SGHDN, CDR2 FVKESK. Trimming shortened V by 1 base and J by 4 bases, and 16 bases separated the two germline ends. This CDR3 is built from 16 residues. The CDR3 loop reads CASSQASSPPGETQYF. CDR3 sequence (DNA): TGTGCCAGCAGCCAAGCCAGTAGCCCACCGGGAGAGACCCAGTACTTC.

The genes are TRBV3-1 (or the pseudogene TRBV3-2) and TRBJ1-4; D is ambiguous. V was cut by 1 base and J by 11 bases, with 11 bases left in between. The germline V gene has CDR1 LGHDT and CDR2 YNNKEL (reference sequence). This CDR3 comprises 13 residues. The CDR3 protein is CASSQGQNSKLFF. DNA of the CDR3: TGTGCCAGCAGCCAAGGGCAAAACTCCAAACTGTTTTTT.

The chain joins TRBV5-4 to TRBJ2-7; tentative D call: TRBD1 (5 bases). There are 15 residues in the CDR3. V lost 2 bases and J lost 7, with 19 bases in between. The germline gives CDR1 SGHNT, CDR2 YYREEE (reference sequence). CDR3: CASSFPGRGLEEQYF. Written as DNA, the CDR3 is TGTGCCAGCAGCTTCCCAGGAAGGGGCCTGGAGGAGCAGTACTTC.

The chain employs TRBV11-2 and TRBJ1-2; no reliable D call. The CDR3 has 13 residues. The V and J ends lost 3 bases and 2 bases respectively, with 7 bases between them. CDR1 is SGHAT and CDR2 is FQNNGV in the germline V gene. The CDR3 coding sequence is TGTGCCAGCAGCTTTAGTGGGAACTATGGCTACACCTTC. As protein: CASSFSGNYGYTF.